One and the same sample provided the 14 T cell receptor beta chains below, sequenced in a study of blood T cell repertoires in COVID-19. The table came from immunoSEQ multiplex PCR; TCRdb's copy has only in-frame clones and leaves some out. The sample contains tens of thousands of clones, roughly 74% of which appear only once. Material for sequencing was peripheral blood. These receptors originate from a man older than 75 with acute or convalescent COVID-19.

CDR3 bases: TGTGCCAGCAGTTCTCAGGGGGCCAATCAGCCCCAGCATTTT. It codes for CASSSQGANQPQHF. The chain employs TRBV7-2 and TRBJ1-5, with 8 bases lining up with TRBD1. The length of the CDR3 is 14 residues. The V and J ends lost 6 bases and 3 bases, in that order; junction bases with no gene match: 4. Germline values: CDR1 SGHTA, CDR2 FQGNSA.

V gene TRBV12-3 or TRBV12-4 combines with J gene TRBJ2-2; no reliable D call. V was pared by 6 bases and J by 6 bases, with 8 bases between. The length of the CDR3 is 12 residues. CDR3 sequence: CASRVLAGELFF. The DNA of the CDR3 is TGTGCCAGCAGAGTTCTAGCCGGGGAGCTGTTTTTT.

V gene TRBV5-1 combines with J gene TRBJ2-7; 8 bases map to TRBD2. The CDR3 runs to 16 residues. V lost 1 base and J lost 2; bases outside the gene matches: 8. Germline loops: CDR1 SGHRS, CDR2 YFSETQ. The CDR3 is CASSLSPREAPYEQYF. Here the CDR3 DNA reads TGCGCCAGCAGCTTGTCGCCGCGGGAGGCCCCCTACGAGCAGTACTTC.

V is TRBV5-1 and J is TRBJ1-2; 11 nucleotides line up with TRBD1. After removal of 0 bases from V and 0 bases from J, the junction contained 4 bases not matched to a gene. Germline CDR1 and CDR2: SGHRS and YFSETQ. This CDR3 is 17 amino acids long. CDR3 nucleotide sequence: TGCGCCAGCAGCTTGGGCGGACAGGGGGCCACTAACTATGGCTACACCTTC. Residues: CASSLGGQGATNYGYTF.

The chain has TRBV6-2 or TRBV6-3 and TRBJ2-3, with 12 bases lining up with TRBD1. This CDR3 comprises 16 residues. Looked up from germline, CDR1 is MNHEY and CDR2 is SVGEGT. V dropped 4 bases and J dropped 7; count of bases not matched to a gene: 9. The DNA of the CDR3 is TGTGCCAGCAGTTGGACCGGGACAGGGGGCGCAAATACGCAGTATTTT. Protein sequence: CASSWTGTGGANTQYF.

The chain joins TRBV7-9 to TRBJ2-3, with TRBD2 matching over 7 bases. CDR3 length: 13 residues. Germline V gives CDR1 SEHNR, CDR2 FQNEAQ (reference sequence). V trimming: 5 bases; J trimming: 5 bases; junction bases outside the gene matches: 4. The CDR3 region has the DNA TGTGCCAGCAGCCGGGACTACATAGATACGCAGTATTTT. It encodes CASSRDYIDTQYF.

Notes on this clone: One end of the junction is discordant with germline, which a read error may explain. The chain has TRBV30 and TRBJ2-1, with TRBD1 as a possible D gene (5 bases). Germline V lookup: CDR1 GTSNPN, CDR2 SVGIG (reference sequence). There are 11 residues in the CDR3. The CDR3: CAWSASRIRVF. The CDR3 DNA is TGTGCCTGGAGTGCCTCTCGCATCAGGGTCTTC. Filled out from reference TRBV30 and TRBJ2-1, the complete variable domain reads SQTIHQWPATLVQPVGSPLSLECTVEGTSNPNLYWYRQAAGRGLQLLFYSVGIGQISSEVPQNLSASRPQDRQFILSSKKLLLSDSGFYLCAWSASRIRVFGPGTRLTVL.

The rearrangement links TRBV7-9 to TRBJ2-5; 9 bases match TRBD1. CDR3 length: 14 residues. Germline loops: CDR1 SEHNR, CDR2 FQNEAQ (reference sequence). Trimming took 3 bases from V and 6 from J; bases not matched to a gene: 5. The CDR3 nucleotides read TGTGCCAGCAGCTTGGGGGGACAGGGAAAGACCCAGTACTTC. Translated, it gives CASSLGGQGKTQYF.

The V call is TRBV6-5, the J call TRBJ1-5; TRBD1 aligns across 10 bases. V gave up 6 bases and J gave up 7 bases; unmatched junction bases: 6. This CDR3 contains 14 residues. Germline-derived CDR1 and CDR2 are MNHEY and SVGAGI. CDR3 DNA: TGTGCCAGCAGGACAGGGGGCCTGGGGCAGCCCCAGCATTTT. Translating gives CASRTGGLGQPQHF.

V and J are TRBV3-1 (or the pseudogene TRBV3-2) and TRBJ2-3; no definite D call. With 1 base removed from V and 1 base from J, the gap between germline ends came to 12 bases. Germline-derived CDR1 and CDR2 are LGHDT and YNNKEL (reference sequence). This CDR3 is built from 16 residues. The CDR3 here is CASSQVPLPGTDTQYF. The CDR3 coding sequence is TGTGCCAGCAGCCAAGTCCCCCTACCGGGCACAGATACGCAGTATTTT.

V gene TRBV28 combines with J gene TRBJ2-3; TRBD2 is a possible D gene (5 bases). Germline V gives CDR1 MDHEN, CDR2 SYDVKM. This CDR3 is built from 13 residues. The V end lost 2 bases, the J end lost 4 bases, and 7 bases lay between the germline ends. The CDR3 nucleotides read TGTGCCAGCAGTTTAAACGGGGCAGATACGCAGTATTTT. Amino acids: CASSLNGADTQYF.

This chain connects TRBV28 to TRBJ2-2; no clear D. V dropped 3 bases and J dropped 4 bases, with 9 bases sitting between them. CDR3 length: 14 amino acids. In germline, CDR1 is MDHEN, CDR2 SYDVKM. The CDR3 bases are TGTGCCAGCAGTTTCCGGAGTCTCACCGGGGAGCTGTTTTTT. It is translated as CASSFRSLTGELFF.

This clone has only a few counts. This chain links TRBV5-1 with TRBJ2-2; D is uncertain. V dropped 6 bases and J dropped 0 bases, with 9 bases sitting between them. Germline V gives CDR1 SGHRS, CDR2 YFSETQ. This CDR3 has 14 amino acids. DNA of the CDR3: TGCGCCAGCACGCCCGAGGCGAACACCGGGGAGCTGTTTTTT. This encodes CASTPEANTGELFF.

This chain joins TRBV6-5 and TRBJ1-6; D unclear. Germline values: CDR1 MNHEY, CDR2 SVGAGI. The CDR3 is made up of 13 amino acids. Trimming stripped 6 bases from V and 7 bases from J, with 10 bases between. In DNA, the CDR3 is TGTGCCAGCAGCCCGCCGAGGAATTCACCCCTCCACTTT. It codes for CASSPPRNSPLHF.